A selection of T cell receptor beta chains follows, all from one sample in a study of cytomegalovirus exposure and HLA in healthy donors. Repertoires were generated with immunoSEQ multiplex PCR, while TCRdb's copy carries only in-frame clones and drops some. The specimen's table records around 60,000 clones. Sequenced: PBMCs. These receptors were taken from a man between 25 and 39 years old in good health and CMV-seropositive. CDR3s include the opening cysteine and the closing phenylalanine or tryptophan. Fields, in order: J gene, V gene, CDR3 protein.

>TRBJ2-7|TRBV6-5
CASSYGPRGWSEQYF
>TRBJ2-3|TRBV5-8
CASSWGTANKTDTQYF
>TRBJ2-7|TRBV2
CASSEAGTGPYEQYF
>TRBJ2-1|TRBV7-6
CASSVLGSDNEQFF
>TRBJ2-7|TRBV6-1
CASSLDRDEQYF
>TRBJ2-2|TRBV19
CASSIVGRDTGELFF
>TRBJ1-2|TRBV30
CAWSHDRTGYGYTF
>TRBJ2-7|TRBV10-3
CAISGEPGAEQYF
>TRBJ2-7|TRBV7-9
CASSLFLGQGAHEQYF
>TRBJ1-2|TRBV6-5
CASSRRTGDYGYTF
>TRBJ1-1|TRBV2
CASSEDRGNTEAFF
>TRBJ1-2|TRBV5-1
CASSLGGSLGYTF
>TRBJ1-2|TRBV10-3
CAISAPEQDGYTF
>TRBJ2-7|TRBV2
CASTGQGAIYEQYF
>TRBJ2-1|TRBV18
CASSPRPFEQFF
>TRBJ2-7|TRBV19
CATKPTGSSYEQYF